This T cell receptor (beta chain) is drawn from a study of CD8 T cells in ankylosing spondylitis. Study-level results: A motif in TCR beta, a set of 8 or 9 highly homologous variants, appeared characteristic of ankylosing spondylitis blood. Those disease-linked clones were CD8+; they were also relatively rare in peripheral blood.

CDR3 length equals 19 residues. The ends lost 5 bases at V and 3 bases at J; junction bases unmatched: 14. Germline V gene lookup returns CDR1 MNHEY and CDR2 SMNVEV (reference sequence). This clonotype was counted at least ten times. Antigen: not known. It was by quantitative 5'-RACE with molecular barcodes that TCR beta libraries were made. TCRdb recomputed calls from the 5' RACE reads with MiXCR, one row per CDR3 protein. This table has 150,000 to 200,000 distinct CDR3 sequences, 11% appearing once. Material for sequencing was blood, either unsorted or a sorted T cell fraction (not recorded which). The V call is TRBV27, the J call TRBJ1-6; TRBD1 agrees at 9 bases. The sequence was obtained from a male donor with ankylosing spondylitis or in good health (not recorded which). CDR3 amino acids: CASSPTGGKGLFYNSPLHF. In nucleotides, the CDR3 is TGTGCCAGCAGTCCAACAGGGGGCAAAGGCCTTTTCTATAATTCACCCCTCCACTTT.